These T cell receptor beta chains were read from a single sample in a study of cytomegalovirus exposure and HLA in healthy donors. Libraries were prepared by immunoSEQ multiplex PCR; TCRdb keeps only in-frame clonotypes and omits some of them. The table lists 95,000 to 110,000 clones, 60% to 80% of them singletons. The sequencing input was PBMCs. Source of these receptors: a man over 45 in good health and CMV-seropositive. Both conserved end residues are part of each CDR3. D genes are given only for firm matches. Clone size appears in some rows only: once, few, many, or a class for an expanded clone.

v_call	j_call	d_call	clone_size	cdr3_aa	cdr3_nt
TRBV25-1	TRBJ1-5	-	-	CASSELGGNQPQHF	TGTGCCAGCAGTGAATTGGGGGGGAATCAGCCCCAGCATTTT
TRBV4-1	TRBJ2-3	TRBD2	-	CASSERDLAGGDTQYF	TGCGCCAGCAGCGAAAGGGATCTAGCGGGGGGGGATACGCAGTATTTT
TRBV5-4	TRBJ2-3	TRBD2	-	CASSLFGLAGPVGVFDTQYF	TGTGCCAGCAGCTTGTTTGGACTAGCGGGACCCGTTGGCGTCTTTGATACGCAGTATTTT
TRBV28	TRBJ2-7	-	-	CASRRQQYEQYF	TGTGCCAGCAGGCGACAGCAGTACGAGCAGTACTTC
TRBV6-6	TRBJ2-7	-	-	CASSYSRTHEQYF	TGTGCCAGCAGTTACTCCCGGACACACGAGCAGTACTTC
TRBV14	TRBJ1-2	-	-	CASSQERNYYGYTF	TGTGCCAGCAGCCAAGAGCGGAACTACTATGGCTACACCTTC
TRBV7-8	TRBJ2-1	TRBD1	once	CASSLAGQGKNEQFF	TGTGCCAGCAGCTTAGCGGGACAGGGGAAAAATGAGCAGTTCTTC
TRBV11-3	TRBJ2-7	TRBD2	-	CASQQQTRGASGSSEQYF	TGTGCCAGCCAGCAACAAACTAGGGGGGCTAGCGGGAGTAGTGAGCAGTACTTC
TRBV30	TRBJ1-5	-	-	CAWSNTGLDQPQHF	TGTGCCTGGAGTAACACAGGATTAGATCAGCCCCAGCATTTT
TRBV28	TRBJ1-1	TRBD1	-	CATLGQGWTEAFF	TGTGCCACCCTCGGACAGGGGTGGACTGAAGCTTTCTTT
TRBV11-2	TRBJ1-1	-	once	CASSLLPGGTNTEAFF	TGTGCCAGCAGCTTACTCCCGGGGGGGACCAACACTGAAGCTTTCTTT
TRBV21-1	TRBJ2-1	-	-	CASSKPTSGRLYNEQFF	TGTGCCAGCAGCAAACCTACTAGCGGGAGACTCTACAATGAGCAGTTCTTC
TRBV28	TRBJ2-5	-	-	CASSFYGGLKETQYF	TGTGCCAGCAGTTTTTATGGGGGGTTGAAAGAGACCCAGTACTTC
TRBV7-6	TRBJ2-1	TRBD2	-	CASSHRLADYNEQFF	TGTGCCAGCAGCCATAGACTAGCGGATTACAATGAGCAGTTCTTC
TRBV29-1	TRBJ1-5	-	once	CSVGGVLNQPQHF	TGCAGCGTTGGGGGGGTCTTAAATCAGCCCCAGCATTTT
TRBV27	TRBJ1-3	-	-	CASREQGRSGNTIYF	TGTGCCAGCAGGGAACAGGGCCGCTCTGGAAACACCATATATTTT
TRBV7-2	TRBJ1-1	-	-	CASRLARENTEAFF	TGTGCCAGCAGATTAGCGCGGGAGAACACTGAAGCTTTCTTT
TRBV5-4	TRBJ2-5	-	-	CASSLRVQQETQYF	TGTGCCAGCAGCTTGAGAGTACAGCAAGAGACCCAGTACTTC
TRBV11-2	TRBJ1-2	-	-	CASSLVFARQEPSGYTF	TGTGCCAGCAGCTTAGTTTTCGCACGACAGGAACCTTCTGGCTACACCTTC
TRBV28	TRBJ2-2	TRBD1	-	CASSTGQGDTGELFF	TGTGCCAGCAGTACGGGACAGGGGGACACCGGGGAGCTGTTTTTT
TRBV30	TRBJ2-5	-	once	CAWSVAAAQETQYF	TGTGCCTGGAGTGTAGCGGCAGCCCAAGAGACCCAGTACTTC
TRBV7-8	TRBJ2-5	TRBD1	-	CASSLGDRTREQYF	TGTGCCAGCAGCTTGGGGGACAGGACTCGAGAGCAGTACTTC
TRBV30	TRBJ1-4	-	-	CAWDQGTTNEKLFF	TGTGCCTGGGACCAGGGGACAACTAATGAAAAACTGTTTTTT
TRBV7-9	TRBJ2-7	-	-	CSSSLVSGRQYF	TGTTCCAGCAGCTTAGTGTCAGGTCGGCAGTACTTC
TRBV28	TRBJ2-1	TRBD1	-	CASSSGTGGNEQFF	TGTGCCAGCAGTTCCGGGACAGGGGGGAATGAGCAGTTCTTC
TRBV5-1	TRBJ2-7	TRBD2	-	CASRVNPGLAGDEQYF	TGCGCCAGCAGGGTAAACCCGGGACTAGCGGGAGATGAGCAGTACTTC
TRBV9	TRBJ1-6	TRBD1	-	CASNQGTGNNSPLHF	TGTGCCAGCAATCAAGGGACAGGCAATAATTCACCCCTCCACTTT
TRBV9	TRBJ2-3	-	-	CASSVGSTDTQYF	TGTGCCAGCAGCGTTGGTAGTACGGATACGCAGTATTTT
TRBV5-1	TRBJ1-4	-	-	CASSNGQSSTNEKLFF	TGCGCCAGCAGTAATGGACAGTCTTCAACTAATGAAAAACTGTTTTTT
TRBV27	TRBJ2-1	TRBD1	-	CASSLAGQGFDEQFF	TGTGCCAGCAGTTTGGCGGGACAGGGATTTGATGAGCAGTTCTTC
TRBV9	TRBJ1-2	TRBD1	-	CASSVDYKGAPGYTF	TGTGCCAGCAGCGTAGACTATAAGGGGGCTCCTGGCTACACCTTC
TRBV7-8	TRBJ1-2	-	-	CASSSDTFNYGYTF	TGTGCCAGCAGCTCGGACACCTTTAACTATGGCTACACCTTC
TRBV21-1	TRBJ1-2	-	-	CASSKGTGFYYGYTF	TGTGCCAGCAGCAAAGGAACAGGGTTTTACTATGGCTACACCTTC
TRBV19	TRBJ2-2	TRBD2	-	CASSPSLASGRFQGTGELFF	TGTGCCAGTAGTCCTTCTTTGGCTAGCGGGAGATTTCAGGGCACCGGGGAGCTGTTTTTT
TRBV7-9	TRBJ2-3	TRBD2	-	CASSRGLAATTSTDTQYF	TGTGCCAGCAGCCGAGGACTAGCGGCCACAACTAGCACAGATACGCAGTATTTT
TRBV2	TRBJ2-7	-	-	CASDDGVGSSYEQYF	TGTGCCAGCGATGACGGGGTAGGGTCCTCCTACGAGCAGTACTTC
TRBV18	TRBJ2-5	TRBD1	-	CASSPIQGARETQYF	TGTGCCAGCTCACCAATACAGGGGGCGCGGGAGACCCAGTACTTC
TRBV11-2	TRBJ2-7	-	-	CASSLDRITYEQYF	TGTGCCAGCAGCTTAGATCGTATAACCTACGAGCAGTACTTC
TRBV5-1	TRBJ2-1	-	-	CASSPGQLRDNEQFF	TGCGCCAGCAGCCCCGGACAGTTAAGAGACAATGAGCAGTTCTTC
TRBV2	TRBJ1-3	-	-	CASSPQQSSGNTIYF	TGTGCCAGCAGTCCCCAACAGAGCTCTGGAAACACCATATATTTT